A single sample is the source of the 26 T cell receptor beta chains below, sequenced in a study of CD8+ T cells in alopecia areata (dated by TCRdb to the late 2010s). Reading the label with the study, this specimen's time point is: around 24 weeks on oral tofacitinib. The sample's treatment or condition label, decoded: oral pan-JAK inhibitor, 5-10 mg twice daily. Library creation used the immunoSEQ multiplex PCR assay. To provide template for TCR sequencing, every sample had RNA extracted and reverse transcribed into cDNA. Held by TCRdb, this immuneACCESS table contains in-frame sequences only and omits some clones. Under half of the omission traces to an unresolved V gene where checked; the cause of the rest is unknown. The sample table records some 95,000 clones; roughly 46% of these occur just once. 18% of the sample rests with the top ten. Sequencing used CD8+ T cells sorted from blood, obtained at week 24, from a patient treated with tofacitinib. The receptor set was obtained from a human donor with alopecia areata.

CDR3 in DNA: TGTGCCAGCAGTTACCCGGACCCTCGAAAATGGGGGGAGCTGTTTTTT. Translation: CASSYPDPRKWGELFF. The chain combines TRBV6-5 with TRBJ2-2; D is ambiguous. CDR3 length: 16 amino acids. Per germline, CDR1 MNHEY and CDR2 SVGAGI. Trimming shortened V by 2 bases and J by 8 bases, and 18 bases separated the two germline ends.

This clone was detected only a few times. The chain is built from TRBV19 and TRBJ1-1; no definite D call. V gave up 6 bases and J gave up 3 bases, with 11 bases separating them. This CDR3 has 13 amino acids. CDR1 and CDR2 from the germline V gene are LNHDA and SQIVND (reference sequence). CDR3 residues: CASRLSIYTEAFF. DNA of the CDR3: TGTGCCAGTAGGCTTTCTATTTACACTGAAGCTTTCTTT.

This chain links TRBV28 with TRBJ2-3; a weak D match, TRBD1 (5 bases). The CDR3 length is 14 residues. V lost 5 bases, J lost 1 base, and 10 bases lay in between. Germline-derived CDR1 and CDR2 are MDHEN and SYDVKM. The chain's CDR3 is CASSLRGRTDTQYF. The CDR3 DNA reads TGTGCCAGCAGTCTTAGGGGTCGCACAGATACGCAGTATTTT.

The rearrangement uses TRBV9 and TRBJ2-4; D gene unclear. There are 13 residues in the CDR3. Germline CDR1 SGDLS, CDR2 YYNGEE. V lost 1 base, J lost 12 bases, and 14 bases lay in between. The CDR3 sequence: CASSVSPGGDQYF. The DNA for the CDR3 is TGTGCCAGCAGCGTAAGCCCAGGTGGGGATCAGTACTTC.

This CDR3 reads CASSSGAALSTDTQYF. CDR3 nucleotide sequence: TGTGCCAGCAGCTCAGGGGCGGCCCTAAGCACAGATACGCAGTATTTT. The rearrangement joins TRBV9 to TRBJ2-3; maybe TRBD1 (6 bases). V was trimmed by 4 bases and J by 0 bases, leaving 15 bases between them. The CDR3 runs to 16 residues. The germline V gene has CDR1 SGDLS and CDR2 YYNGEE.

Details on this clone: This specimen includes other DNA sequences encoding the same CDR3. The chain links TRBV7-9 to TRBJ2-7; TRBD1 might be the D (6 bases). CDR3 size: 13 residues. The germline gives CDR1 SEHNR, CDR2 FQNEAQ (reference sequence). Trimming removed 3 bases from V and 4 bases from J, with 10 bases in between. The DNA for the CDR3 is TGTGCCAGCAGCTTGCCGCAGGGGTACGAGCAGTACTTC. It codes for CASSLPQGYEQYF.

In its sample, this clone was seen a few times. The chain has TRBV18 and TRBJ2-7; unclear D gene. V was clipped by 4 bases and J by 2 bases, with 9 bases between them. The CDR3 extends over 13 amino acids. Germline CDR1 and CDR2: KGHSH and LQKENI. The CDR3 is CASSLGTAYEQYF. Written as DNA, the CDR3 is TGTGCCAGCTCACTAGGCACAGCCTACGAGCAGTACTTC.

The chain has TRBV7-9 and TRBJ1-1; no reliable D call. This CDR3 contains 15 residues. V lost 2 bases to trimming and J lost 0 bases, with 10 bases between them. Germline CDR1 SEHNR, CDR2 FQNEAQ (reference sequence). The CDR3 spells CASSLLEGLNTEAFF. The CDR3 DNA follows: TGTGCCAGCAGCTTATTAGAAGGTTTGAACACTGAAGCTTTCTTT.

This clone has just a few counts. The chain is built from TRBV4-2 and TRBJ2-7; the match to TRBD2 covers 7 bases. The CDR3 is made up of 18 amino acids. Germline CDR1 reads LGHNA; CDR2 reads YNFKEQ. After removal of 1 base from V and 2 bases from J, the junction contained 14 bases not matched to a gene. This CDR3 is CASSQADWSSGPAYEQYF. The DNA for the CDR3 is TGTGCCAGCAGCCAAGCTGACTGGTCTAGCGGTCCAGCCTACGAGCAGTACTTC.

The chain is built from TRBV11-2 and TRBJ1-2, with D unclear. Germline CDR1 reads SGHAT; CDR2 reads FQNNGV. V lost 5 bases and J lost 10, with 17 bases in between. CDR3 length: 13 amino acids. The CDR3 is CASSPSSALPYTF. The DNA of the CDR3 is TGTGCCAGCAGCCCATCTTCAGCCCTCCCCTACACCTTC. The complete variable domain, with remaining parts taken from reference TRBV11-2 and TRBJ1-2, reads EAGVAQSPRYKIIEKRQSVAFWCNPISGHATLYWYQQILGQGPKLLIQFQNNGVVDDSQLPKDRFSAERLKGVDSTLKIQPAKLEDSAVYLCASSPSSALPYTFGSGTRLTVV.

The V gene is TRBV18, the J gene TRBJ2-3; D could derive from TRBD1 or TRBD2 (5 bases each). V gave up 0 bases and J gave up 2 bases, with 12 bases separating them. The CDR3 runs to 16 residues. CDR1 KGHSH and CDR2 LQKENI come from the germline V gene. The CDR3 sequence: CASSPPGTEITDTQYF. The CDR3 bases are TGTGCCAGCTCACCACCCGGGACCGAGATCACAGATACGCAGTATTTT.

This rearrangement joins TRBV7-2 to TRBJ1-5; 9 bases agree with TRBD1. V trimming: 1 base; J trimming: 3 bases; junction bases outside the gene matches: 4. The CDR3 is 16 residues long. Germline V lookup: CDR1 SGHTA, CDR2 FQGNSA. The CDR3 DNA follows: TGTGCCAGCAGCTTAGAGGACAGGGGTTTCAATCAGCCCCAGCATTTT. It translates to CASSLEDRGFNQPQHF. The full variable domain, rest sourced from reference TRBV7-2 and TRBJ1-5, is GAGVSQSPSNKVTEKGKDVELRCDPISGHTALYWYRQSLGQGLEFLIYFQGNSAPDKSGLPSDRFSAERTGGSVSTLTIQRTQQEDSAVYLCASSLEDRGFNQPQHFGDGTRLSIL.

This clone was counted a single time. CDR3 sequence (DNA): TGTGCCAGCTCACCACGGGACAGGGTTCCCTACGAGCAGTACTTC. It specifies CASSPRDRVPYEQYF. V usage is TRBV18 and J usage is TRBJ2-7; TRBD1 matches at 9 bases. V lost 1 base to trimming and J lost 2 bases; unmatched junction nucleotides: 3. The CDR3 is made up of 15 amino acids. Looked up from germline, CDR1 is KGHSH and CDR2 is LQKENI.

This clone has just a few counts. The J gene is TRBJ2-3, the V gene TRBV6-6; tentative D call: TRBD1 (5 bases). Between the trimmed V and J ends, which lost 4 bases and 0 bases, there was a span of 8 bases. The CDR3 loop spans 14 amino acids. Per germline, CDR1 MNHNY and CDR2 SVGAGI (reference sequence). The CDR3 here is CASSLRQSTDTQYF. The CDR3 nucleotides read TGTGCCAGCAGTTTGCGACAGAGCACAGATACGCAGTATTTT.

CDR3 bases: TGCGCCAGCAGCTTAGGACTAGCGGGAGCGTCCTACGAGCAGTACTTC. Amino acids: CASSLGLAGASYEQYF. V gene TRBV5-1 combines with J gene TRBJ2-7; 13 nucleotides match TRBD2. V lost 2 bases and J lost 1; bases outside the gene matches: 3. Germline-derived CDR1 and CDR2 are SGHRS and YFSETQ. This CDR3 spans 16 amino acids.

This clone has only a few counts. The CDR3 DNA reads TGTGCCAGCAGTTTGGCGAGGAGGCAGGGGGCCTACGAGCAGTACTTC. Its protein product is CASSLARRQGAYEQYF. The rearrangement uses TRBV28 and TRBJ2-7; 7 bases match TRBD1. Per germline, CDR1 MDHEN and CDR2 SYDVKM. J lost 2 bases, V lost 3 bases, and 10 bases had no gene match. This CDR3 is built from 16 residues.

The V and J genes are TRBV6-5 and TRBJ1-1; D call uncertain. Germline V gene lookup returns CDR1 MNHEY and CDR2 SVGAGI. There are 12 residues in the CDR3. V gave up 7 bases and J gave up 1 base, with 7 bases separating them. CDR3 bases: TGTGCCAGCACCACGGGGAACACTGAAGCTTTCTTT. It yields the protein CASTTGNTEAFF.

This clone has only one observation. V usage is TRBV12-5 and J usage is TRBJ2-3; D call uncertain. Germline values: CDR1 LGHNT, CDR2 FRNRAP. CDR3 length: 15 amino acids. Trimming stripped 7 bases from V and 3 bases from J, with 17 bases between. The CDR3 coding sequence is TGTGCTAGTGCCCGCCGGGCCGAGGCGACAGATACGCAGTATTTT. Translated: CASARRAEATDTQYF.

The chain couples TRBV27 to TRBJ1-2, with 7 bases matching TRBD1. Germline V gene data show CDR1 as MNHEY and CDR2 as SMNVEV (reference sequence). J lost 4 bases, V lost 6 bases, and 14 bases had no gene match. The CDR3 is 16 amino acids. CDR3 amino acids: CASSSSTGTFTYGYTF. CDR3 nucleotides: TGTGCCAGCAGCTCCTCGACAGGGACCTTTACCTATGGCTACACCTTC.

This clone has just a few counts. V usage is TRBV9 and J usage is TRBJ2-7; maybe TRBD1 (5 bases). Trimming took 0 bases from V and 1 from J, leaving 11 bases between them. CDR3 length: 15 amino acids. CDR1 SGDLS and CDR2 YYNGEE come from the germline V gene. The DNA for the CDR3 is TGTGCCAGCAGCGTAGCGGACACCTTTTCCTACGAGCAGTACTTC. It specifies CASSVADTFSYEQYF.

The J gene is TRBJ2-7, the V gene TRBV27, with 8 bases identical to TRBD2. V lost 3 bases to trimming and J lost 3 bases; unmatched junction nucleotides: 4. The germline V gene has CDR1 MNHEY and CDR2 SMNVEV (reference sequence). The CDR3 consists of 14 residues. The CDR3 nucleotides read TGTGCCAGCAGTTTTGGCCGGGGGGGCTACGAGCAGTACTTC. Its protein is CASSFGRGGYEQYF.

The V gene is TRBV30, the J gene TRBJ2-7; a weak D match, TRBD1 (6 bases). Trimming took off 1 base at V and 5 bases at J, with 15 bases between the two ends. CDR3 length: 14 amino acids. The germline CDR1 and CDR2 sequences are GTSNPN and SVGIG (reference sequence). The CDR3 loop reads CAWSEGAGEHEQYF. For the CDR3, the DNA is TGTGCCTGGAGTGAAGGGGCAGGGGAGCACGAGCAGTACTTC.

This chain uses TRBV7-6 with TRBJ2-7; 7 nucleotides line up with TRBD1. CDR3 length equals 17 residues. V shed 6 bases, J shed 0 bases, and the junction held 14 bases outside the gene matches. Germline CDR1 is SGHVS and CDR2 is FNYEAQ. The CDR3 is CASSQYPGQWSSYEQYF. CDR3 nucleotides: TGTGCCAGCAGTCAATACCCGGGACAGTGGAGCTCCTACGAGCAGTACTTC. Combining the CDR3 with reference TRBV7-6 and TRBJ2-7 gives the whole variable domain GAGVSQSPRYKVTKRGQDVALRCDPISGHVSLYWYRQALGQGPEFLTYFNYEAQQDKSGLPNDRFSAERPEGSISTLTIQRTEQRDSAMYRCASSQYPGQWSSYEQYFGPGTRLTVT.

The V gene is TRBV9, the J gene TRBJ2-2; D may correspond to TRBD1 or TRBD2 (5 bases each). V lost 0 bases and J lost 0, with 15 bases in between. The CDR3 contains 18 residues. The germline V gene encodes CDR1 SGDLS and CDR2 YYNGEE. The CDR3 DNA sequence: TGTGCCAGCAGCGTAGCTGGGACCAGCGGAACGAACACCGGGGAGCTGTTTTTT. Residues: CASSVAGTSGTNTGELFF.

Note on this clone: This specimen includes other DNA sequences encoding the same CDR3. The V and J genes are TRBV19 and TRBJ1-1; no reliable D call. The CDR3 spans 13 residues. V was shortened by 3 bases and J by 1 base, with 6 bases between the two germline ends. From germline, CDR1 is LNHDA and CDR2 SQIVND (reference sequence). The CDR3 region is CASSIGGNTEAFF. CDR3 DNA sequence: TGTGCCAGTAGTATCGGAGGGAACACTGAAGCTTTCTTT.

V and J are TRBV14 and TRBJ2-3, with D possibly matching TRBD2 (6 bases). The CDR3 length is 14 residues. Germline V gene data show CDR1 as SGHDN and CDR2 as FVKESK. With 4 bases removed from V and 0 bases from J, the gap between germline ends came to 8 bases. For the CDR3, the DNA is TGTGCCAGCAGCCTAAGCGGGAGCACAGATACGCAGTATTTT. As protein: CASSLSGSTDTQYF.